Listed here are 3 T cell receptor beta chains from one sample, sequenced in a study of chemoradiotherapy in HPV16-positive cancers. TCRdb's copy holds only in-frame clones and misses some; the assay was immunoSEQ multiplex PCR. The profile covers 7,000 or so clones, with 60% to 80% appearing a single time and approximately 17% taken by the ten largest. The sample was gathered from a patient who underwent chemoradiotherapy. The receptors shown here come from a human donor with HPV-associated anogenital cancer.

The chain links TRBV7-3 to TRBJ1-2, with 8 bases lining up with TRBD1. The V gene's germline CDR1 is SGHTA and CDR2 FQGTGA. CDR3 length: 14 residues. The ends lost 4 bases at V and 8 bases at J; junction bases unmatched: 9. The CDR3 reads CASSSSGGSGGYTF. The CDR3 coding sequence is TGTGCCAGCAGCTCGTCAGGGGGCTCGGGAGGCTACACCTTC.

The rearrangement joins TRBV6-6 to TRBJ2-2; TRBD2 agrees at 7 bases. The germline V gene has CDR1 MNHNY and CDR2 SVGAGI (reference sequence). The CDR3 sequence is 15 residues long. V dropped 2 bases and J dropped 5; count of bases not matched to a gene: 5. CDR3 amino acids: CASSYAGVGTGELFF. In nucleotides, the CDR3 is TGTGCCAGCAGTTACGCGGGGGTGGGAACCGGGGAGCTGTTTTTT.

Details on this clone: One end of the junction varies from germline; a read error may be responsible. This chain joins TRBV5-4 and TRBJ1-1, with a weak D call TRBD1 (5 bases). This CDR3 spans 17 amino acids. Germline CDR1 reads SGHNT; CDR2 reads YYREEE (reference sequence). As DNA, the CDR3 is TGTGCCAGCAGGTTGGGGGGGGAGGGGTCAGGTCGCACTGAAGCTTTCTTT. This codes for CASRLGGEGSGRTEAFF.